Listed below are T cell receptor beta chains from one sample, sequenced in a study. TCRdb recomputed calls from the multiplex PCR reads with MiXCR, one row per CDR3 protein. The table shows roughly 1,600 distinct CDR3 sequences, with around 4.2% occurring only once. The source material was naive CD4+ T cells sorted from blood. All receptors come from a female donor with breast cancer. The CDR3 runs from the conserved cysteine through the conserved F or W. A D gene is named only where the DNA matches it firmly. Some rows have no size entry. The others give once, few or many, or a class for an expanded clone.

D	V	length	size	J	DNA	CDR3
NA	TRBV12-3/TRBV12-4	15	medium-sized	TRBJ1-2	TGTGCCAGCAGTTTAGCGTCAGCCAGGTTCTATGGCTACACCTTC	CASSLASARFYGYTF
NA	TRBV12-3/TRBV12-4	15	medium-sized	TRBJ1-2	TGTGCCAGCAGTTTCCGACTAACAGGGTCCGGCGGCTACACCTTC	CASSFRLTGSGGYTF
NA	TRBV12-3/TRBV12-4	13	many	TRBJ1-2	TGTGCCAGCAGTTTAGCCGACAGCTATGGCTACACCTTC	CASSLADSYGYTF
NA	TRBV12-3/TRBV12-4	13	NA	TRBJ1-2	TGTGCCAGCAGTGGAGCATGGGTCTATGGCTACACCTTC	CASSGAWVYGYTF
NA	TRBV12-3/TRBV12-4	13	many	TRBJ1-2	TGTGCCAGCAGTTTCGGGGACGGCTATGGCTACACCTTC	CASSFGDGYGYTF
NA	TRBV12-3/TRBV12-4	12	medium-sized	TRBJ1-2	TGTGCCAGCAGTTTGGTAGGGTATGGCTACACCTTC	CASSLVGYGYTF
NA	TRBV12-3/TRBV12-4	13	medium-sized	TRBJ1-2	TGTGCCAGCACCCGAAGGGGTAACTATGGCTACACCTTC	CASTRRGNYGYTF
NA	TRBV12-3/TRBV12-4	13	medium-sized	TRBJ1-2	TGTGCCAGCAGTTTAGGCGGGAACTATGGCTACACCTTC	CASSLGGNYGYTF
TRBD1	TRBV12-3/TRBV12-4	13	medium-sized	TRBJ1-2	TGTGCCAGCAGACCAGACAGGGGTTATGGCTACACCTTC	CASRPDRGYGYTF
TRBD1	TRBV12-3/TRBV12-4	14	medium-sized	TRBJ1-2	TGTGCCAGCAGTCGTCGGACAGGGGTTCGTGGCTACACCTTC	CASSRRTGVRGYTF